A single sample is the source of the 32 T cell receptor beta chains below, sequenced in a study of CD8+ T cells in alopecia areata. Treatment given: oral pan-JAK inhibitor, 5-10 mg twice daily. Investigators isolated RNA and reverse transcribed it into cDNA to act as the sequencing template. The table came from immunoSEQ multiplex PCR; TCRdb's copy has only in-frame clones and leaves some out. This table holds some 220,000 clones, more than 45% found once. Sample: CD4+ T cells sorted from blood, taken at week 4, from a patient treated with tofacitinib. Every receptor here comes from a human donor with alopecia areata.

This clone was seen more than once but under ten times. The V and J genes are TRBV9 and TRBJ2-6; D possibly uses TRBD1 or TRBD2 (5 bases each). The CDR3 has 15 amino acids. Trimming took off 6 bases at V and 1 base at J, with 11 bases between the two ends. Per the germline V gene, CDR1 is SGDLS and CDR2 is YYNGEE. The DNA for the CDR3 is TGTGCCAGCAACCGTGGGGGTTCTGGGGCCAACGTCCTGACTTTC. Translated, it gives CASNRGGSGANVLTF. Drawing the rest from reference TRBV9 and TRBJ2-6, the complete variable domain is DSGVTQTPKHLITATGQRVTLRCSPRSGDLSVYWYQQSLDQGLQFLIQYYNGEERAKGNILERFSAQQFPDLHSELNLSSLELGDSALYFCASNRGGSGANVLTFGAGSRLTVL.

The V call is TRBV6-6, the J call TRBJ1-6, with a possible D match to TRBD1 (6 bases). CDR1 and CDR2 (germline): MNHNY, SVGAGI (reference sequence). V shed 2 bases and J shed 10 bases, with 12 bases lying between them. CDR3 length: 14 amino acids. The CDR3 DNA is TGTGCCAGCAGTTACCCCAACAGGGAATCACCCCTCCACTTT. Translated, it gives CASSYPNRESPLHF.

This clone was seen a handful of times. J is TRBJ2-6 and V is TRBV6-1; D not certain. V dropped 6 bases and J dropped 3 bases, with 6 bases sitting between them. The CDR3 is 13 amino acids. Germline lookup yields CDR1 MNHNS and CDR2 SASEGT. CDR3 sequence reads: CASRANGANVLTF. As DNA, the CDR3 is TGTGCCAGCAGGGCGAATGGGGCCAACGTCCTGACTTTC.

The chain uses TRBV9 and TRBJ1-2, with 9 bases lining up with TRBD1. Trimming cost V 4 bases and J 8 bases; bases outside gene matches: 3. The germline CDR1 and CDR2 sequences are SGDLS and YYNGEE. The CDR3 covers 12 residues. The CDR3 is CASSTTGGGYTF. As DNA, the CDR3 is TGTGCCAGCAGCACGACAGGGGGAGGCTACACCTTC.

Here the CDR3 DNA reads TGTGCCAGCAGCGTAGGAGAAGTGTATGACATTCAGTACTTC. It specifies CASSVGEVYDIQYF. The chain uses TRBV9 and TRBJ2-4; no definite D call. V gave up 0 bases and J gave up 8 bases, with 12 bases separating them. This CDR3 comprises 14 residues. Germline V gives CDR1 SGDLS, CDR2 YYNGEE.

This chain links TRBV9 with TRBJ2-6; the D is unclear. Germline loops: CDR1 SGDLS, CDR2 YYNGEE. The CDR3 contains 13 residues. V lost 1 base and J lost 2, with 1 base in between. DNA of the CDR3: TGTGCCAGCAGCGTACCTGGGGCCAACGTCCTGACTTTC. Protein: CASSVPGANVLTF.

The chain carries TRBV19 and TRBJ1-5; D may be TRBD1 (5 bases). CDR3 length equals 13 residues. V lost 2 bases to trimming and J lost 6 bases, with 8 bases between them. Germline V gives CDR1 LNHDA, CDR2 SQIVND (reference sequence). CDR3 bases: TGTGCCAGTAGTATACGGGACTCTCAGCCCCAGCATTTT. Translating gives CASSIRDSQPQHF.

The chain employs TRBV29-1 and TRBJ2-5; a weak D match, TRBD1 (5 bases). The CDR3 covers 12 residues. Germline-derived CDR1 and CDR2 are SQVTM and ANQGSEA. V gave up 4 bases and J gave up 5 bases, with 11 bases separating them. The CDR3 sequence: CSVVRDEETQYF. CDR3 bases: TGCAGCGTTGTCAGGGATGAGGAGACCCAGTACTTC.

The sample holds one count of this clone. The chain combines TRBV5-4 with TRBJ2-3, with a tentative D call TRBD2 (6 bases). With 4 bases removed from V and 0 bases from J, the gap between germline ends came to 15 bases. The V gene's germline CDR1 is SGHNT and CDR2 YYREEE (reference sequence). The CDR3 is 16 residues long. CDR3 sequence (DNA): TGTGCCAGCAGCCCGGGAGTCTTCTCTAGCACAGATACGCAGTATTTT. Protein: CASSPGVFSSTDTQYF.

The V and J genes are TRBV5-1 and TRBJ1-2; D is unclear. Trimming stripped 1 base from V and 8 bases from J, with 15 bases between. The CDR3 totals 14 residues. Per the germline V gene, CDR1 is SGHRS and CDR2 is YFSETQ. CDR3 region: CASSLQADGWGYTF. The DNA of the CDR3 is TGCGCCAGCAGCTTGCAGGCGGACGGTTGGGGCTACACCTTC.

The sample holds a few counts of this clone. J is TRBJ2-5 and V is TRBV14; a weak D match, TRBD2 (5 bases). Germline-derived CDR1 and CDR2 are SGHDN and FVKESK. This CDR3 region has 12 residues. Deletions cut 5 bases from V and 8 bases from J, with 12 bases between. CDR3 residues: CASSVDRGTQYF. The CDR3 DNA reads as TGTGCCAGCAGCGTAGATCGGGGAACCCAGTACTTC.

This clone has only one observation. J is TRBJ1-1 and V is TRBV29-1; D uncertain. V lost 2 bases and J lost 0, with 10 bases in between. The germline V gene has CDR1 SQVTM and CDR2 ANQGSEA. The CDR3 sequence is 14 residues long. The CDR3 protein is CSVEPVLVNTEAFF. The CDR3, as DNA: TGCAGCGTTGAACCGGTGTTGGTGAACACTGAAGCTTTCTTT.

J is TRBJ1-6 and V is TRBV4-3; 7 nucleotides match TRBD1. Trimming at V came to 1 base and at J to 9 bases, leaving 6 bases not matched to a gene. The CDR3 is 15 residues long. The germline V gene encodes CDR1 LGHNA and CDR2 YSLEER. The chain's CDR3 is CASSQARSGGSPLHF. DNA for the CDR3: TGCGCCAGCAGCCAAGCGAGGTCAGGGGGTTCACCCCTCCACTTT.

A remark on this clone: Distinct nucleotide sequences in the sample also encode this CDR3. This chain links TRBV2 with TRBJ2-1; D unclear. Trimming removed 1 base at V and 10 bases at J, with 5 bases between. Germline-derived CDR1 and CDR2 are SNHLY and FYNNEI. The CDR3 is 11 residues long. CDR3 coding DNA: TGTGCCAGCAGTGAAGGGGGAGAGCAGTTCTTC. Amino acids: CASSEGGEQFF.

This sequence joins TRBV5-1 and TRBJ2-7, with D perhaps matching TRBD1 (6 bases). Germline V CDR1 and CDR2: SGHRS, YFSETQ. With 3 bases removed from V and 2 bases from J, the gap between germline ends came to 12 bases. The CDR3 consists of 14 residues. CDR3 protein: CASSWGTSPYEQYF. The CDR3 nucleotides read TGCGCCAGCAGCTGGGGGACATCCCCCTACGAGCAGTACTTC.

The V call is TRBV29-1, the J call TRBJ1-2; 8 bases map to TRBD1. V lost 6 bases, J lost 7 bases, and 10 bases stayed unmatched. The CDR3 totals 13 residues. Germline-derived CDR1 and CDR2 are SQVTM and ANQGSEA. Here the CDR3 reads CSVPGQGLSGYTF. CDR3 DNA: TGCAGCGTCCCCGGACAGGGATTGTCTGGCTACACCTTC. Together with reference TRBV29-1 and TRBJ1-2, the CDR3 gives the full variable domain: SAVISQKPSRDICQRGTSLTIQCQVDSQVTMMFWYRQQPGQSLTLIATANQGSEATYESGFVIDKFPISRPNLTFSTLTVSNMSPEDSSIYLCSVPGQGLSGYTFGSGTRLTVV.

This chain uses TRBV30 with TRBJ1-5; D is ambiguous. Germline V lookup: CDR1 GTSNPN, CDR2 SVGIG (reference sequence). The CDR3 consists of 11 residues. V was trimmed by 7 bases and J by 0 bases, leaving 4 bases between them. The CDR3 nucleotides are TGTGCCTACGGTAGCAATCAGCCCCAGCATTTT. This gives the protein CAYGSNQPQHF.

V usage is TRBV30 and J usage is TRBJ1-1; a possible D gene is TRBD1 (5 bases). V shed 0 bases and J shed 11 bases, with 16 bases lying between them. Germline values: CDR1 GTSNPN, CDR2 SVGIG (reference sequence). The CDR3 consists of 13 residues. The CDR3 sequence is CAWSVQRTGPAFF. Written as DNA, the CDR3 is TGTGCCTGGAGTGTACAAAGAACAGGCCCCGCTTTCTTT.

Of note for this clone: The same CDR3 arises from other DNA sequences in this sample as well. The CDR3 loop is CASSENSYNSPLHF. CDR3 nucleotide sequence: TGTGCCAGCAGTGAAAACTCCTATAATTCACCCCTCCACTTT. The chain links TRBV25-1 to TRBJ1-6, with unresolved D. The CDR3 contains 14 residues. The germline V and J ends were trimmed by 2 bases and 0 bases, with 2 bases remaining between them. Looked up from germline, CDR1 is MGHDK and CDR2 is SYGVNS.

This clone was counted a few times. V gene TRBV5-6 combines with J gene TRBJ2-1; D possibly corresponds to TRBD2 (6 bases). The CDR3 has 16 amino acids. CDR1 is SGHDT and CDR2 is YYEEEE in the germline V gene. V lost 2 bases and J 0 bases, leaving 12 bases between the germline ends. This CDR3 is CASSFLALSSYNEQFF. In nucleotides, the CDR3 is TGTGCCAGCAGCTTTCTAGCGCTCAGCTCCTACAATGAGCAGTTCTTC.

In its sample, this clone was seen a few times. V usage is TRBV7-6 and J usage is TRBJ2-5; TRBD2 agrees at 7 bases. V lost 0 bases to trimming and J lost 5 bases; unmatched junction nucleotides: 3. The CDR3 extends over 14 amino acids. Per the germline V gene, CDR1 is SGHVS and CDR2 is FNYEAQ. The CDR3 sequence: CASSLASGVETQYF. As DNA, the CDR3 is TGTGCCAGCAGCTTAGCGAGCGGGGTTGAGACCCAGTACTTC.

The chain is built from TRBV6-5 and TRBJ2-7; tentative D call: TRBD1 (6 bases). The V gene lost 2 bases and the J gene lost 2 bases, with 10 bases spanning the gap. The CDR3 loop spans 14 amino acids. From germline, CDR1 is MNHEY and CDR2 SVGAGI. In DNA, the CDR3 is TGTGCCAGCAGTTACCAGGGACACCCCTACGAGCAGTACTTC. It is translated as CASSYQGHPYEQYF.

In this sample, this clone turned up a few times. The J gene is TRBJ1-3, the V gene TRBV29-1; D is perhaps TRBD1 (6 bases). The germline V gene has CDR1 SQVTM and CDR2 ANQGSEA. The CDR3 is made up of 14 amino acids. Between the trimmed V and J ends, which lost 1 base and 6 bases, there was a span of 13 bases. The CDR3 is CSVEATGTVNTIYF. The CDR3 DNA is TGCAGCGTTGAAGCAACAGGGACGGTAAACACCATATATTTT.

This clone was counted a few times. The J gene is TRBJ1-1, the V gene TRBV20-1, with 7 bases that match TRBD1. The CDR3 is 11 residues long. Germline V gene data show CDR1 as DFQATT and CDR2 as SNEGSKA (reference sequence). Unmatched junction bases numbered 5, after V lost 4 bases and J lost 9 bases. The CDR3 nucleotides read TGCAGTGCTACACCGGGACAGAAAGCTTTCTTT. This translates into CSATPGQKAFF.

This clone showed up just once. The chain links TRBV25-1 to TRBJ2-5; D gene uncertain. The V end was cut by 2 bases, the J end by 2 bases, with 6 bases between. CDR3 length: 13 amino acids. Per germline, CDR1 MGHDK and CDR2 SYGVNS. CDR3 in amino acids: CASSEPGQETQYF. CDR3 DNA sequence: TGTGCCAGCAGTGAACCAGGACAAGAGACCCAGTACTTC. Complete variable domain (other parts from reference TRBV25-1 and TRBJ2-5): EADIYQTPRYLVIGTGKKITLECSQTMGHDKMYWYQQDPGMELHLIHYSYGVNSTEKGDLSSESTVSRIRTEHFPLTLESARPSHTSQYLCASSEPGQETQYFGPGTRLLVL.

This clone has only a few counts. The genes are TRBV19 and TRBJ1-5; the match to TRBD1 covers 12 bases. The germline V gene encodes CDR1 LNHDA and CDR2 SQIVND (reference sequence). J gave up 6 bases and V 5 bases, and 8 bases lay outside the gene matches. The CDR3 extends over 16 amino acids. The CDR3 DNA reads as TGTGCCAGTAGTCACGGCGGGACAGGGGGCGGTCAGCCCCAGCATTTT. Translated, it gives CASSHGGTGGGQPQHF. Full variable domain (rest looked up from reference TRBV19 and TRBJ1-5): DGGITQSPKYLFRKEGQNVTLSCEQNLNHDAMYWYRQDPGQGLRLIYYSQIVNDFQKGDIAEGYSVSREKKESFPLTVTSAQKNPTAFYLCASSHGGTGGGQPQHFGDGTRLSIL.

Judged by abundance, this clone is medium-sized. This chain links TRBV19 with TRBJ2-6; D is ambiguous. This CDR3 contains 14 residues. CDR1 is LNHDA, CDR2 SQIVND, per germline (reference sequence). V was clipped by 7 bases and J by 2 bases, with 9 bases between them. CDR3 in DNA: TGTGCCAGTATAGGCCGCGCTGGGGCCAACGTCCTGACTTTC. This translates into CASIGRAGANVLTF.

This clone came up a few times. The rearrangement uses TRBV10-3 and TRBJ2-1, with 11 positions matching TRBD1. After removal of 8 bases from V and 6 bases from J, the junction contained 9 bases not matched to a gene. Germline lookup yields CDR1 ENHRY and CDR2 SYGVKD. CDR3 size: 15 residues. CDR3 DNA: TGTGCCATCGACCTCGCGGACAGGGGGCTCAATGAGCAGTTCTTC. Its translation is CAIDLADRGLNEQFF.

The rearrangement joins TRBV27 to TRBJ1-2; no firm D call. The CDR3 is 12 amino acids. Trimming took off 10 bases at V and 2 bases at J, with 11 bases between the two ends. CDR1 is MNHEY and CDR2 is SMNVEV in the germline V gene (reference sequence). CDR3 in DNA: TGTGCCACCCGCTTTAGCAACTATGGCTACACCTTC. The encoded protein is CATRFSNYGYTF.

The chain recombines TRBV6-1 with TRBJ2-5; D may be TRBD2 (5 bases). The germline gives CDR1 MNHNS, CDR2 SASEGT. Trimming left V 4 bases short and J 3 bases short, with 9 bases between. The CDR3 has 13 amino acids. The CDR3 loop reads CASSGGLEETQYF. CDR3 in DNA: TGTGCCAGCAGTGGCGGACTGGAAGAGACCCAGTACTTC.

This clone was seen more than once but under ten times. Here the CDR3 DNA reads TGTGCCATCAGTGGCCCCACACTGAGACTAGCGGGGGAGAACAATGAGCAGTTCTTC. Translation gives CAISGPTLRLAGENNEQFF. The chain is built from TRBV10-3 and TRBJ2-1; 12 nucleotides agree with TRBD2. CDR1 and CDR2 (germline): ENHRY, SYGVKD. The CDR3 runs to 19 residues. Trimming cost V 4 bases and J 5 bases; bases outside gene matches: 15.

V usage is TRBV6-5 and J usage is TRBJ1-1; D call uncertain. Trimming took 2 bases from V and 0 from J, leaving 7 bases between them. The CDR3 is 14 amino acids. Germline CDR1 and CDR2: MNHEY and SVGAGI. The DNA for the CDR3 is TGTGCCAGCAGTTACGGGGATATGAACACTGAAGCTTTCTTT. Amino acids: CASSYGDMNTEAFF.